This TCR beta chain was retrieved from a study of T cell repertoires in urothelial bladder cancer. Here immunoSEQ multiplex PCR was the method, and the copy in TCRdb shows in-frame clones only, minus some. This sample yields thousands of clones, of which over 70% are seen a single time; approximately 12% belongs to the top ten. This CDR3 region has 13 residues. Germline V gene lookup returns CDR1 SGHRS and CDR2 YFSETQ. Trimming took off 0 bases at V and 4 bases at J, with 8 bases between the two ends. The receptor's source is a human donor with urothelial carcinoma. Sequenced sample: tumor-infiltrating cells from bladder cancer. The chain combines TRBV5-1 with TRBJ2-7; D may be TRBD1 (6 bases). CDR3 protein: CASSLAQGYEQYF. In DNA form, the CDR3 reads TGCGCCAGCAGCTTGGCTCAGGGGTACGAGCAGTACTTC.